Below are 2 T cell receptor beta chains sequenced from a single sample in a study of T cells in Graves' hyperthyroidism and ophthalmopathy. From RNA transcripts, TCR beta CDR3 regions were amplified. RT-PCR in the first round (using the HTBI primer set) targeted the TCR CDR3. TCRdb re-analysed the multiplex PCR reads in MiXCR, keeping a single row per CDR3 protein. The sample comprises hundreds of thousands of distinct CDR3 sequences, approximately 15% of which are singletons, and 15% to 20% rests with the top ten. Sequenced material: blood. The source of these receptors is a woman aged 18-30 years with Graves' hyperthyroidism.

The V gene is TRBV6-1, the J gene TRBJ1-3; 8 positions agree with TRBD1. The CDR3 is made up of 16 amino acids. Unmatched junction bases numbered 8, after V lost 6 bases and J lost 1 base. Germline CDR1 MNHNS, CDR2 SASEGT. CDR3 loop: CASSLTGVSSGNTIYF. The DNA of the CDR3 is TGTGCCAGCAGCCTGACAGGGGTCAGTTCTGGAAACACCATATATTTT.

This clonotype was seen more than once but under ten times. V gene TRBV24-1 combines with J gene TRBJ1-4; no firm D call. CDR3 size: 10 residues. CDR1 KGHDR and CDR2 SFDVKD come from the germline V gene. V was shortened by 7 bases and J by 8 bases, with 4 bases between the two germline ends. Here the CDR3 reads CATRGEKLFF. In nucleotides, the CDR3 is TGTGCCACCAGGGGGGAAAAACTGTTTTTT.